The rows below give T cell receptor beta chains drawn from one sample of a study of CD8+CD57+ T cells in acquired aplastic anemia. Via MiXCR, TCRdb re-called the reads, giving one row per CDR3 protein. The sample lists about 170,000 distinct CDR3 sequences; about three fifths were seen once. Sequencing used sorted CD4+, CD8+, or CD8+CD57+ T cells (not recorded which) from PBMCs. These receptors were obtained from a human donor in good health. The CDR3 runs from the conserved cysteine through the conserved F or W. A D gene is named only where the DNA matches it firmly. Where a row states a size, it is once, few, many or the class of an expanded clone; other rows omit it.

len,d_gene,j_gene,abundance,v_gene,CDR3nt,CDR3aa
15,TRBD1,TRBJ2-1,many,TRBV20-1,TGCAGTGCTAGAGATGCGCCAGGGGGTATGGATGAGCAGTTCTTC,CSARDAPGGMDEQFF
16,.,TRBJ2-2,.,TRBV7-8,TGTGCTAGCAGCTTAGGGCAGGGGCTACCCACCGGGGAGCTGTTTTTT,CASSLGQGLPTGELFF
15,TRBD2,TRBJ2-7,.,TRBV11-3,TGTGCCAGCAGCCCTGCGACTAGCGGGCGGTACGAGCAGTACTTC,CASSPATSGRYEQYF
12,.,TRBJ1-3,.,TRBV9,TGTGCCAGCAGCCGCCTGGAAAACACCATATATTTT,CASSRLENTIYF
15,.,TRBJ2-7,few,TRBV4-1,TGCGCCAGCAGCCAAATTACAGGGGAGGGCTACGAGCAGTACTTC,CASSQITGEGYEQYF
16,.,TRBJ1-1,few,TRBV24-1,TGTGCCACCCCGATTCGGACAGAGAGATTGAACACTGAAGCTTTCTTT,CATPIRTERLNTEAFF
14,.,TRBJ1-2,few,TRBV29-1,TGCAGCGTTGAAGATAGGGGACAAATCTATGGCTACACCTTC,CSVEDRGQIYGYTF
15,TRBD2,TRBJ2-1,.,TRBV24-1,TGTGCCACCAGTGATTTGCGGGGGGAGTACAATGAGCAGTTCTTC,CATSDLRGEYNEQFF
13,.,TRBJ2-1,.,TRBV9,TGTGCCAGCAGCCAAGATAGGGGGAGTGAGCAGTTCTTC,CASSQDRGSEQFF
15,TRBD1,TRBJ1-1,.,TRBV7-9,TGTGCCAGCAGCTTACTGACAGGGTCCGCCACTGAAGCTTTCTTT,CASSLLTGSATEAFF
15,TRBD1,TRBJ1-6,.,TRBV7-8,TGTGCCAGCGGCTTTTCAGGGGGCGGTAATTCACCCCTCCACTTT,CASGFSGGGNSPLHF
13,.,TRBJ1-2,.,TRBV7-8,TGTGCCAGCAGCCCAGACGGGTGGAACGGCTACACCTTC,CASSPDGWNGYTF
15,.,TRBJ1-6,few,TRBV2,TGTGCGACCGGGACGGGGGGGGGCCTCAATTCACCCCTCCACTTT,CATGTGGGLNSPLHF
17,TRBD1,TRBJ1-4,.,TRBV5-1,TGCGCCAGCAGCTTGGGCTCTATACAGGGGATGGGTGGAAAACTGTTTTTT,CASSLGSIQGMGGKLFF
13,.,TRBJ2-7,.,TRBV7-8,TGTGCCAGCAGCCAAGGGAACAAGCCAGAGCAGTACTTC,CASSQGNKPEQYF